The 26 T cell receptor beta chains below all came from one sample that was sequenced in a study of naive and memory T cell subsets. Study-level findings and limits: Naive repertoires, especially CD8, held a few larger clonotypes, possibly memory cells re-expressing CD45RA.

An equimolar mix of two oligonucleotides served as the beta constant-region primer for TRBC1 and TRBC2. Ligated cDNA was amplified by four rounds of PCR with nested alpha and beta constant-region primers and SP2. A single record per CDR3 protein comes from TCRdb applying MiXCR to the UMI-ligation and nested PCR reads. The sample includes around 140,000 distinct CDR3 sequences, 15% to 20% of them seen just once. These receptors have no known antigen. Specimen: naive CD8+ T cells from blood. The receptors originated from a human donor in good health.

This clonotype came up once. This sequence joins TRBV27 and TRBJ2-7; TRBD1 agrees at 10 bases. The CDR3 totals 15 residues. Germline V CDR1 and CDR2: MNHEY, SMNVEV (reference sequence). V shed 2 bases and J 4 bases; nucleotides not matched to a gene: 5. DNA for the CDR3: TGTGCCAGCAGTTTAGCCGGGACAGGGGTTTACGAGCAGTACTTC. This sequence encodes CASSLAGTGVYEQYF.

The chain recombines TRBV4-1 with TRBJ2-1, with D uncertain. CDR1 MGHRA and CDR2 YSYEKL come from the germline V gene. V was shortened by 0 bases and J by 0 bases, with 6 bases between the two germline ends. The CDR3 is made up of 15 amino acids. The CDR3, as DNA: TGCGCCAGCAGCCAAGAGCCCAGCTCCTACAATGAGCAGTTCTTC. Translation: CASSQEPSSYNEQFF.

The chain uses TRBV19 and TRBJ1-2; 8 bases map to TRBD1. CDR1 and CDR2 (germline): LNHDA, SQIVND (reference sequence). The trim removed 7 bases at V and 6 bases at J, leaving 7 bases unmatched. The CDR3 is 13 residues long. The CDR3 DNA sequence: TGTGCCAGTATTGGGGACAGGTTCGATGGCTACACCTTC. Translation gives CASIGDRFDGYTF.

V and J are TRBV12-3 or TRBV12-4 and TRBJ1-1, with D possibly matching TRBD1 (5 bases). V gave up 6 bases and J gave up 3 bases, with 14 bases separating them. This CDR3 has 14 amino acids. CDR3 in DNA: TGTGCCAGCAGCGGGACGGCGGCGCACACTGAAGCTTTCTTT. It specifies CASSGTAAHTEAFF.

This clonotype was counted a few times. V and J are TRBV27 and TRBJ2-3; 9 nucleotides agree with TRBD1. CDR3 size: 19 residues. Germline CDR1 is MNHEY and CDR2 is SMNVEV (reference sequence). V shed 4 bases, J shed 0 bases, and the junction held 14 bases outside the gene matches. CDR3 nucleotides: TGTGCCAGCAGTTACTCCGGGACAGGGCTCCAATCTAGCACAGATACGCAGTATTTT. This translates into CASSYSGTGLQSSTDTQYF.

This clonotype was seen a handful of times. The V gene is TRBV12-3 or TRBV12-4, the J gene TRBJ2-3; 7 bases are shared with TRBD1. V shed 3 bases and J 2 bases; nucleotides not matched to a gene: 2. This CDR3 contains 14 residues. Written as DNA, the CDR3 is TGTGCCAGCAGTTTCGGGACAGACACAGATACGCAGTATTTT. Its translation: CASSFGTDTDTQYF.

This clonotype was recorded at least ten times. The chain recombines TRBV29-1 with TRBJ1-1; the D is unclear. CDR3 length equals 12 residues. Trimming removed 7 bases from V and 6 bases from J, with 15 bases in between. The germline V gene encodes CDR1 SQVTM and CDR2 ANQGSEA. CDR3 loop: CSGHDTLSEAFF. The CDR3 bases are TGCAGCGGTCACGACACACTATCTGAAGCTTTCTTT.

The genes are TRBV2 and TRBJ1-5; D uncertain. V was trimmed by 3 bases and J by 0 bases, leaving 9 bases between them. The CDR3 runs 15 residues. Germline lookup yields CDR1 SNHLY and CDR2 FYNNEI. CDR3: CASSDSDLSNQPQHF. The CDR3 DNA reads TGTGCCAGCAGTGATTCGGACCTTAGCAATCAGCCCCAGCATTTT. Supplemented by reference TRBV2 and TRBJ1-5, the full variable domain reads EPEVTQTPSHQVTQMGQEVILRCVPISNHLYFYWYRQILGQKVEFLVSFYNNEISEKSEIFDDQFSVERPDGSNFTLKIRSTKLEDSAMYFCASSDSDLSNQPQHFGDGTRLSIL.

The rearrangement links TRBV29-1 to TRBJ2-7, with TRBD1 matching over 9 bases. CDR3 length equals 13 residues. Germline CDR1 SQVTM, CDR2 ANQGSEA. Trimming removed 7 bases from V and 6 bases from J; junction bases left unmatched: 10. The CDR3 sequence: CSAVTGGWSEQYF. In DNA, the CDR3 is TGCAGCGCTGTGACAGGGGGTTGGTCCGAGCAGTACTTC.

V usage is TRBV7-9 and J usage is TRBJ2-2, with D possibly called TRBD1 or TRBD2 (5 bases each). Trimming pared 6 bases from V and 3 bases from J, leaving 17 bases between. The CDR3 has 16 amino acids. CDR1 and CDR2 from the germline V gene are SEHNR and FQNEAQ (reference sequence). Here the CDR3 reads CASSYPGRRYTGELFF. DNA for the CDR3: TGTGCCAGCAGTTATCCGGGACGAAGATACACCGGGGAGCTGTTTTTT.

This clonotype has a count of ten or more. The CDR3 is CASRPHTGAINTIYF. In DNA, the CDR3 is TGTGCCAGCAGACCCCATACAGGGGCGATAAACACCATATATTTT. The chain carries TRBV28 and TRBJ1-3; 7 nucleotides match TRBD1. The CDR3 totals 15 residues. Germline trimming cut 6 bases from V and 6 bases from J; bases unmatched to any gene: 11. Germline values: CDR1 MDHEN, CDR2 SYDVKM.

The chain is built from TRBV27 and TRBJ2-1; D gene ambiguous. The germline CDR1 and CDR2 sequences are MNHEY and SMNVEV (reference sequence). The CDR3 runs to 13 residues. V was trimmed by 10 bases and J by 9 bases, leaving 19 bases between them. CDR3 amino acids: CATLGGPEVEQFF. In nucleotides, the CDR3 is TGTGCCACACTGGGCGGCCCCGAGGTTGAGCAGTTCTTC.

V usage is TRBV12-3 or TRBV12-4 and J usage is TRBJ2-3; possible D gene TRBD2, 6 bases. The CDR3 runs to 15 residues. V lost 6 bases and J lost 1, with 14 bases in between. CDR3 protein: CASRLRGARTDTQYF. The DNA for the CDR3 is TGTGCCAGCAGGCTGCGGGGAGCGCGCACAGATACGCAGTATTTT.

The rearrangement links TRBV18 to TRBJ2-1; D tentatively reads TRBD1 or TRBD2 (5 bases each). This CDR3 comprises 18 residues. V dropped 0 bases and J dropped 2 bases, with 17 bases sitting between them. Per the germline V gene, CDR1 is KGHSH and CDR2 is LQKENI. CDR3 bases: TGTGCCAGCTCACCACCGGGGTCCCTCCGGGGCGCCTACAATGAGCAGTTCTTC. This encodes CASSPPGSLRGAYNEQFF.

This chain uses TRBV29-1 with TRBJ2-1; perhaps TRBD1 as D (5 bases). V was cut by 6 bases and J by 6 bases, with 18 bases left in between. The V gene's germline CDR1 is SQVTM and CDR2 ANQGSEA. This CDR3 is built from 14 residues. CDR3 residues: CSVIGEPRSNEQFF. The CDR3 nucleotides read TGCAGCGTAATAGGGGAACCAAGATCCAATGAGCAGTTCTTC.

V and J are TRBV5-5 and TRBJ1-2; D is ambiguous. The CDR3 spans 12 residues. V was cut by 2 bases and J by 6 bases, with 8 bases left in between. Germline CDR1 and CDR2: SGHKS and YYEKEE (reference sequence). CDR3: CASSFSEHGYTF. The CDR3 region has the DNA TGTGCCAGCAGCTTCTCGGAGCATGGCTACACCTTC. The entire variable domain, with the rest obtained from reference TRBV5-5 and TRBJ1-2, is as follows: DAGVTQSPTHLIKTRGQQVTLRCSPISGHKSVSWYQQVLGQGPQFIFQYYEKEERGRGNFPDRFSARQFPNYSSELNVNALLLGDSALYLCASSFSEHGYTFGSGTRLTVV.

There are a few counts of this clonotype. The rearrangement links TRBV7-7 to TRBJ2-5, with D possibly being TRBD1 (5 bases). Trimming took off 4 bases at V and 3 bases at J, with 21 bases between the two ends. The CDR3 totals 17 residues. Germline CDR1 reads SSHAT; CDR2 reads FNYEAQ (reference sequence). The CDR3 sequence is CASSSRDKLKLEETQYF. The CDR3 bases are TGTGCCAGCAGCTCCAGGGATAAGTTAAAGCTCGAAGAGACCCAGTACTTC.

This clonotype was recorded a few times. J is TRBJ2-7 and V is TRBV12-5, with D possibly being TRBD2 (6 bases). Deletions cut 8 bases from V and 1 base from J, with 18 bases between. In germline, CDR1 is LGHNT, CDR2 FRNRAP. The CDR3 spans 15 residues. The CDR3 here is CASSGGLPSSYEQYF. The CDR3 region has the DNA TGTGCTAGTAGTGGAGGGTTACCCTCGTCCTACGAGCAGTACTTC.

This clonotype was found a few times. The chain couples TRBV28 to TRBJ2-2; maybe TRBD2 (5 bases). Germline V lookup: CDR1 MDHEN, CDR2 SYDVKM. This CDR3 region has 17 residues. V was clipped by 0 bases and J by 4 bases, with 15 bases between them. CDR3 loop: CASSLWDSRPGTGELFF. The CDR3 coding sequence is TGTGCCAGCAGTTTATGGGACTCGCGACCTGGCACCGGGGAGCTGTTTTTT. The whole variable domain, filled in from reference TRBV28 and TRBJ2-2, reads DVKVTQSSRYLVKRTGEKVFLECVQDMDHENMFWYRQDPGLGLRLIYFSYDVKMKEKGDIPEGYSVSREKKERFSLILESASTNQTSMYLCASSLWDSRPGTGELFFGEGSRLTVL.

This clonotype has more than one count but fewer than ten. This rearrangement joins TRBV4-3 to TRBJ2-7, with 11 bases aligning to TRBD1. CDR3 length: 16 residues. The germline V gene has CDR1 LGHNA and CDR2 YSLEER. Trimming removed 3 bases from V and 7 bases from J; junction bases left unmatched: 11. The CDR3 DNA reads TGCGCCAGCAGCCAGGACCGGACAGGGGGCCTCTGGGAGCAGTACTTC. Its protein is CASSQDRTGGLWEQYF.

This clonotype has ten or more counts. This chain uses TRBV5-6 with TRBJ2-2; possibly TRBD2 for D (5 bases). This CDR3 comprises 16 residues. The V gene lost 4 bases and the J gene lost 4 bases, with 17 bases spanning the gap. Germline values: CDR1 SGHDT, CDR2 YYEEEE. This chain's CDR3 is CASSDATGLPTGELFF. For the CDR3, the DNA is TGTGCCAGCAGCGACGCCACCGGACTTCCCACCGGGGAGCTGTTTTTT.

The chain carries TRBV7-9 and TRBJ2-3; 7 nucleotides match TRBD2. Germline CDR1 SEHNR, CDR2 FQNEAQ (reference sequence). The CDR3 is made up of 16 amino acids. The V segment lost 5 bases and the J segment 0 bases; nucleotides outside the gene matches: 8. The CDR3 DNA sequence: TGTGCCAGCAGCGCACCCGGGGGGTACAGCACAGATACGCAGTATTTT. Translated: CASSAPGGYSTDTQYF.

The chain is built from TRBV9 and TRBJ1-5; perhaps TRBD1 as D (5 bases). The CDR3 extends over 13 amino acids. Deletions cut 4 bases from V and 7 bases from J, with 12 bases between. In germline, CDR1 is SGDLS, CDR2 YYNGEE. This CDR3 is CASSPEGYQPQHF. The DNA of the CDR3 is TGTGCCAGCAGCCCCGAGGGGTACCAGCCCCAGCATTTT.

Here the CDR3 reads CASSECSVCQETQYF. The CDR3 nucleotides are TGTGCCAGCAGTGAATGTAGCGTCTGCCAAGAGACCCAGTACTTC. The chain combines TRBV6-5 with TRBJ2-5; D possibly corresponds to TRBD2 (5 bases). There are 15 residues in the CDR3. CDR1 is MNHEY and CDR2 is SVGAGI in the germline V gene. V lost 5 bases, J lost 1 base, and 14 bases lay in between.

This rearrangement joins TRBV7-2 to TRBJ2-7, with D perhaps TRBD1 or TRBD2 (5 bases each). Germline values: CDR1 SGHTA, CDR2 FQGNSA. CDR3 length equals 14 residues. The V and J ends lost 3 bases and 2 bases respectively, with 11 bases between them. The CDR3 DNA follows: TGTGCCAGCAGCTTCAGGGACGGCCCCTACGAGCAGTACTTC. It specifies CASSFRDGPYEQYF.

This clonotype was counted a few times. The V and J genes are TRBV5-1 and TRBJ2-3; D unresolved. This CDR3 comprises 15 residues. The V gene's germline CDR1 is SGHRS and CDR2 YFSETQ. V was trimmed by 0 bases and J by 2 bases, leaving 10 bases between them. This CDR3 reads CASSLDSPSTDTQYF. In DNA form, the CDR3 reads TGCGCCAGCAGCTTGGACAGTCCTTCCACAGATACGCAGTATTTT.